The present T cell receptor (beta chain) was sequenced within a study of blood T cell repertoires in COVID-19. Study at large: Sources were T cells, B-cell-depleted T cells, or PBMCs; the material itself was cDNA or gDNA.

The data were produced by immunoSEQ multiplex PCR, yet TCRdb's version contains in-frame clones alone and is incomplete. The table shows around 210,000 clones, with roughly 90% occurring only once. Germline loops: CDR1 KGHSH, CDR2 LQKENI. V shed 8 bases and J shed 7 bases, with 18 bases lying between them. This CDR3 has 14 amino acids. This receptor was identified in a woman in her 70s with acute or convalescent COVID-19. Sequenced: peripheral blood. The genes are TRBV18 and TRBJ1-5; TRBD1 might be the D (5 bases). The CDR3 region has the DNA TGTGCCAGCCACGCCGTGGGGGGAGACCAGCCCCAGCATTTT. Translation: CASHAVGGDQPQHF.